This is a list of T cell receptor beta chains from one sample in a study of Graves' ophthalmopathy and Graves' hyperthyroidism. TCRdb independently ran MiXCR on the multiplex PCR reads; one entry per CDR3 protein. Of about 1.2 million distinct CDR3 sequences listed, 36% are singletons. The sequenced sample consisted of peripheral blood or thyroid tissue (not recorded which). All receptors derive from an adult man with Graves' hyperthyroidism. Both conserved end residues are trimmed from each CDR3. The order of the fields is CDR3 protein, J gene, V gene, D gene. The D gene is left open where the match is weak.

ASSPDESDTEAF | TRBJ1-1 | TRBV3-1 | -
ATSSAGTVNQPQH | TRBJ1-5 | TRBV15 | TRBD1
ASSPQEGLSYGYT | TRBJ1-2 | TRBV18 | -
ASSEDKQPQH | TRBJ1-5 | TRBV7-9 | -
SARKGTEAF | TRBJ1-1 | TRBV20-1 | -
ASSVDDGSYEQY | TRBJ2-7 | TRBV9 | -
ATRGILNTEAF | TRBJ1-1 | TRBV5-1 | -
ASSQEGGPGQINYEQY | TRBJ2-7 | TRBV4-3 | -
ASSSRGRLLYGYT | TRBJ1-2 | TRBV10-3 | -
AIRDGQGAGETQY | TRBJ2-5 | TRBV10-3 | TRBD1
ASSFWTGRTYEQY | TRBJ2-7 | TRBV7-9 | TRBD1
ASSYRRLDGYT | TRBJ1-2 | TRBV2 | -
SVRQPGEAF | TRBJ1-1 | TRBV29-1 | -
ASSRRDSLSNTEAF | TRBJ1-1 | TRBV4-1 | TRBD1
SATVMGPGPNQPQH | TRBJ1-5 | TRBV20-1 | -
ASSTREGLKNTEAF | TRBJ1-1 | TRBV5-5 | -
SVGQDPKDT | TRBJ1-2 | TRBV29-1 | TRBD1
ASSAPRRLANTGELF | TRBJ2-2 | TRBV19 | -
ASSLGRVLETQY | TRBJ2-5 | TRBV12-3/TRBV12-4 | -
ASSPIGTSGQETQY | TRBJ2-5 | TRBV7-3 | TRBD2
ASSRPRGGTGGTGELF | TRBJ2-2 | TRBV27 | TRBD1
ASSWQGRGQPQH | TRBJ1-5 | TRBV6-1 | -
AISAGVEAGGQPQH | TRBJ1-5 | TRBV10-3 | TRBD1
ASSAVGQGYEQY | TRBJ2-7 | TRBV5-1 | TRBD1
ASSFFGGALETQY | TRBJ2-5 | TRBV7-9 | TRBD2
ASSRQQGNGHSPLH | TRBJ1-6 | TRBV4-1 | -
ASSLAMAVYGYT | TRBJ1-2 | TRBV7-9 | -
ASSLYEGENGYT | TRBJ1-2 | TRBV7-9 | -
ASSQPGQGTEAF | TRBJ1-1 | TRBV4-2 | TRBD1